This T cell receptor (beta chain) was observed in a study of shared clonotypes between healthy human individuals (TCRdb year 2020). At the level of the whole study: A few men and a couple of women, aged 18 to 49 years, made up the cohort. For each donor, three plates each were used for CD4 naive and CD4 memory, two plates were used for CD8 naive, and one plate was used for CD8 memory. To estimate repertoire size and how much clonotypes are shared between individuals, the study performed deep sequencing of blood TCR repertoires from 4 to 6 healthy adults. To increase sequencing depth and limit assay-specific biases, TCR repertoire library preparation and sequencing were carried out by different laboratories using diverse techniques. Leukapheresis yielded between about 0.85 and 10 billion PBMCs per donor.

TCR CDR3 regions were amplified from genomic DNA by multiplex PCR using the deep immunoSEQ assay. For each cell subset, the extracted genomic DNA was distributed evenly across all wells of several immunoSEQ 96-well plates, and each plate served as one replicate. For sorted subsets, roughly 0.2 ug genomic DNA, equal to tens of thousands of T cell genomes, was loaded into each replicate PCR. Purified libraries were measured with a Qubit 3.0 fluorometer, size-checked on a Bioanalyzer 2100, and measured again with the KAPA Library Quantification kit. Every immunoSEQ 96-well plate was sequenced on a dedicated single-read 150-cycle Illumina NextSeq 550 flow cell. The study's processing was this. Because only junctional sequences without quality scores were contained in the immunoSEQ output, filtering matching that applied to full-length reads could not be performed. Sequences were annotated with PyIR, a Python wrapper for IgBLAST v1.9, using IMGT germline references to assign V/J genes and CDR3. Reads with weak V/J assignments (E-value above 1e-6), missing CDR3, stop codons, out-of-frame junctions, or ambiguous translated residues were removed. V3J clonotypes were defined as sequences sharing an identical inferred V gene, J gene, and CDR3 amino acid sequence. Percentage overlap between repertoires was computed as shared unique clonotypes divided by the size of the smaller repertoire. Three approaches were used to assess repertoire richness: RTK rarefaction, the Chao1 estimator, and Recon v2.1 estimates of unobserved clonotypes. Generation probabilities for all TCRbeta clonotypes obtained by the gDNA method from a few donors were computed using OLGA. TCRdb obtained this table from immuneACCESS and retained in-frame rearrangements with V and J assigned. These tables miss some clones; where compared with another copy, unresolved V genes account for less than half of the shortfall, and the remainder is unexplained. The DNA gave D and trimming, while V, J and clone size come from that table. The sample records about 600,000 clones, less than 98% of which are singletons. About 0.06% of the sample is taken by the ten largest.

V loses 2 bases of germline sequence and J loses 0 bases, and the interval between the two ends is 10 bases. Its CDR3 holds 15 amino acids, cysteine through phenylalanine. Just the 45-base CDR3 DNA is kept, in frame starting at base 1. CDR1 is given as SGHAT and CDR2 as FQNNGV, both from the germline V gene. About this clone itself: Its antigen is not yet known. The input lacks base qualities; no much larger clone sits a single base away.

Donors were healthy HIV-negative adults with no recently reported acute infections or vaccinations. All donors were Caucasian adults living in Nashville, Tennessee, USA. CD4+ T cells were enriched by magnetic negative selection; naive cells were then positively selected on CD45RA, and the negative fraction formed the memory subset. Blood was collected by leukapheresis, and PBMCs were isolated by Ficoll-Histopaque density gradient centrifugation and then cryopreserved in liquid nitrogen vapor phase. Purity and quantity of every magnetically sorted T cell population were checked by analytical flow cytometry. Genomic DNA was isolated from each sorted fraction and quantified by UV absorbance on a Nanodrop 2000c. Results the study describes overall, beyond this receptor: Across a few donors, around 5% of naive CD4, roughly 3.3% of naive CD8, about 2.3% of memory CD4, and roughly 0.41% of memory CD8 clonotypes were shared. Rarefaction of sorted-subset datasets indicated incomplete sequencing despite the large sequencing depth. Compared with non-shared clonotypes, clonotypes shared by all four sorted-subset donors had higher generation probabilities. Pairwise subsampling indicated that sequencing depth was expected to affect the degree of clonotype sharing among donors. Sampling was limited to blood, and TCR repertoires in tissue likely differ from TCR repertoires in blood. Naive subsets generally had larger estimated clonotype richness than memory subsets did. The genetic and exposure-history diversity represented was limited by the small number of donors.

The source material was naive CD4+ T cells sorted from blood. The sample's cell subset or site label is to be understood as: CD45RA+ positively selected. The rearrangement joined TRBV11-2 to TRBJ2-5, and perhaps TRBD2 as D gene, on 6 matching bases. This TCR came from a woman aged 30 to 39 in good health. The CDR3 here reads CASSLRRVHQETQYF. The nucleotide sequence reads as follows: TGTGCCAGCAGCTTACGGAGGGTCCACCAAGAGACCCAGTACTTC.